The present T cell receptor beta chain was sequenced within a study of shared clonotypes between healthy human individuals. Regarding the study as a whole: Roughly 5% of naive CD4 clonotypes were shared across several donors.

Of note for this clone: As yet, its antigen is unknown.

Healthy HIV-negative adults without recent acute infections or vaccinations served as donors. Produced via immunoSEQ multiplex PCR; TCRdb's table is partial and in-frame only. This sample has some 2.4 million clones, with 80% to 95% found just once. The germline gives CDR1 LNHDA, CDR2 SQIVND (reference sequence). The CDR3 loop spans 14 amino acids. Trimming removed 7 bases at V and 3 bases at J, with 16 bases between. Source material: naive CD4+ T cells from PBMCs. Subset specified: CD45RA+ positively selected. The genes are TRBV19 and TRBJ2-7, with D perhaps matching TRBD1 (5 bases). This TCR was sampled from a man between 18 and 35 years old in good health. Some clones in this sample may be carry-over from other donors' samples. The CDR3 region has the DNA TGTGCCAGTACCTTAGGGGCCGGAATCTACGAGCAGTACTTC. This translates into CASTLGAGIYEQYF.